Presented here are 4 T cell receptor beta chains from one specimen sequenced in a study of blood T cells in healthy people across ages. Alongside a J-beta primer mix, a sample-barcoded 5' primer served in a second PCR lasting about 7 to 12 cycles. TCRdb used MiXCR to reprocess the 5' RACE reads, holding one entry per CDR3 protein. The repertoire has fewer than 2,000,000 distinct CDR3 sequences, almost 35% of them found once; the top ten carry approximately 11%. The sequenced material came from blood. The source is a woman aged 25 to 39 in good health.

This clonotype has a handful of counts. Since a much larger clone is just one base distant, this may be a read error. This chain connects TRBV20-1 to TRBJ2-7, with D possibly being TRBD1 (5 bases). Germline V gene data show CDR1 as DFQATT and CDR2 as SNEGSKA (reference sequence). Trimming removed 8 bases from V and 1 base from J, with 12 bases in between. The CDR3 is 12 amino acids. The CDR3, as DNA: TGCAGTTTGGTCGCAGGGTCCTACGAGCAGTACTTC. This sequence encodes CSLVAGSYEQYF.

V is TRBV30 and J is TRBJ1-2; D is undetermined. CDR3 length equals 12 residues. The germline V and J ends were trimmed by 1 base and 5 bases, with 8 bases remaining between them. The germline V gene has CDR1 GTSNPN and CDR2 SVGIG (reference sequence). The CDR3 loop reads CAWSDAGYGYTF. For the CDR3, the DNA is TGTGCCTGGAGTGATGCAGGATATGGCTACACCTTC.

The chain is built from TRBV4-2 and TRBJ1-4, with D possibly matching TRBD1 (5 bases). The V and J ends lost 4 bases and 10 bases respectively, with 22 bases between them. The CDR3 runs to 16 residues. Looked up from germline, CDR1 is LGHNA and CDR2 is YNFKEQ. The CDR3 region has the DNA TGTGCCAGCAGCCCCGTCATAAGGGACCCGGAAGGAAAACTGTTTTTT. Amino acid sequence: CASSPVIRDPEGKLFF.

The chain recombines TRBV11-2 with TRBJ1-1; tentatively, D is TRBD1 (5 bases). The CDR3 has 15 residues. Trimming pared 5 bases from V and 2 bases from J, leaving 15 bases between. CDR1 is SGHAT, CDR2 FQNNGV, per germline. The CDR3 sequence is CASSLNQGGNTEAFF. The CDR3 DNA follows: TGTGCCAGCAGCCTTAACCAGGGAGGTAACACTGAAGCTTTCTTT.